This TCR beta chain was sequenced for a study of identical twins. Study results and caveats: Rather than following the same donors, the conclusions depended on cross-sectional statistical analysis.

V was cut by 8 bases and J by 5 bases, with 12 bases left in between. Germline CDR1 and CDR2: MNHNS and SASEGT. The CDR3 runs 12 residues. TCRdb fed the 5' RACE reads into MiXCR, producing one record per CDR3 protein. The sample carries about 240,000 distinct CDR3 sequences, around 7.6% recorded once. This clonotype occurred a few times. No antigen is known for it. The same sample was also studied in work on yellow fever vaccine responses in identical twins.

The clonotype originates from a woman between 18 and 29 years old in good health. This chain links TRBV6-1 with TRBJ1-1; tentative D call: TRBD1 (5 bases). Material for sequencing was CD8+ T cells sorted from blood. Written as DNA, the CDR3 is TGTGCCAGCCCAAACGGGGCGACTGAAGCTTTCTTT. It is translated as CASPNGATEAFF.